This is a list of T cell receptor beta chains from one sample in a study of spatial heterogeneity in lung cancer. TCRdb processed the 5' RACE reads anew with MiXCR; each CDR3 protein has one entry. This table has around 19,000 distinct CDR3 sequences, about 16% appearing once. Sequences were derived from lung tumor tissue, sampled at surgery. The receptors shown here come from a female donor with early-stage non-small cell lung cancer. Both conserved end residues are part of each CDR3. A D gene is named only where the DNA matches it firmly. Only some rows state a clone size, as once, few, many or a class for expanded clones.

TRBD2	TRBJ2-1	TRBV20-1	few	TGCAGTGCTTCAGCGGGAGGATCCAGTGAGCAGTTCTTC	CSASAGGSSEQFF
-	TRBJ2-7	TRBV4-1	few	TGCGCCAGCAGCCAAGATCCAAAAAGCTCCTACGAGCAGTACTTC	CASSQDPKSSYEQYF
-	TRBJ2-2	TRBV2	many	TGTGCCAGCAGTGTAGAGCGGACCGGGGAGCTGTTTTTT	CASSVERTGELFF
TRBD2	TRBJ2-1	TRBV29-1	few	TGCAGCGTAACCATGACTAGCGGGCCCTCCAATGAGCAGTTCTTC	CSVTMTSGPSNEQFF
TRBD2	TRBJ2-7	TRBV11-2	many	TGTGCCAGCAGCTTGCTGGTGTTCGGGGGAGGGCCTTTGAGCGAGCAGTACTTC	CASSLLVFGGGPLSEQYF
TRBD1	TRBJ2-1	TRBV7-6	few	TGTGCCAGCAGCCCCCAAACAGGGGGAGCCTACAATGAGCAGTTCTTC	CASSPQTGGAYNEQFF
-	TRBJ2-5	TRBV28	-	TGTGCCAGCAGTTTATTACAGGGGGGGGGAGTAGAGACCCAGTACTTC	CASSLLQGGGVETQYF
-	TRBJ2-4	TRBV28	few	TGTGCCAGCAGTTTGGGGGCAGCGGCTTATGGAAACATTCAGTACTTC	CASSLGAAAYGNIQYF
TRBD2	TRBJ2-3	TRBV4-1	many	TGCGCCAGCAGCCAAGTCCACGGGGGGTCCACAGATACGCAGTATTTT	CASSQVHGGSTDTQYF
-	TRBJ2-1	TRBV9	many	TGTGCCAGCAGCGTTAGCGGCAATGAGCAGTTCTTC	CASSVSGNEQFF
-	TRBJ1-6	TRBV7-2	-	TGTGCCAGCAGCTTAACGGACGCCCCACCCCTCCACTTT	CASSLTDAPPLHF
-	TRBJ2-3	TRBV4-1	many	TGCGCCAGCAGCCCGGTTACTTGGGGACCCCCGGGGGATACGCAGTATTTT	CASSPVTWGPPGDTQYF
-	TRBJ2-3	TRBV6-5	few	TGTGCCAGCAGTTACTTTCTCCCCTTGGGCGCAGATACGCAGTATTTT	CASSYFLPLGADTQYF
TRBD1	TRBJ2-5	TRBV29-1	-	TGCAGCGTTCCGGGACAGGGCCGAGAGACCCAGTACTTC	CSVPGQGRETQYF
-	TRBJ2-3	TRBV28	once	TGTGCCAGCAGTTCCCAGGAGGGGCGCGTAACAGATACGCAGTATTTT	CASSSQEGRVTDTQYF
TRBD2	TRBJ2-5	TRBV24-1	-	TGTGCCACCAGTGGCTACTCTGGCGGGAGGGCCGGGCGAGAGACCCAGTACTTC	CATSGYSGGRAGRETQYF
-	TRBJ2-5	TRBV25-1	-	TGCGCCAGCAGTGGTAGTGACCTTCGGCAGACCCAGTACTTC	CASSGSDLRQTQYF
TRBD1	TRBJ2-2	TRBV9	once	TGTGCCAGCAGCTTAGATCCTCCGGGACAGGGGGCTACCGGGGAGCTGTTTTTT	CASSLDPPGQGATGELFF
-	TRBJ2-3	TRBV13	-	TGTGCCAGCAGCTCCAGAGGGGATAGCACAGATACGCAGTATTTT	CASSSRGDSTDTQYF
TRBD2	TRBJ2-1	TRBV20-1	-	TGCAGTGCTTCAGGGACTAGCGGGGCCAATGAGCAGTTCTTC	CSASGTSGANEQFF
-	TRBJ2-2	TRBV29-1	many	TGCAGCGTTGGGCAGTCGGACGGGGAGCTGTTTTTT	CSVGQSDGELFF
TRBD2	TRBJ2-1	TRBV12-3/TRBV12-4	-	TGTGCCAGCAGTTTCGTCAACGGACTAGCGGGAGGGCCTTTCTACAATGAGCAGTTCTTC	CASSFVNGLAGGPFYNEQFF
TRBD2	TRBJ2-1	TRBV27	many	TGTGCCAGCCGCTCCGGGACTACCTACAATGAGCAGTTCTTC	CASRSGTTYNEQFF
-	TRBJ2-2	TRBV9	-	TGTGCCAGCCGAGACGGGTTGAACACCGGGGAGCTGTTTTTT	CASRDGLNTGELFF
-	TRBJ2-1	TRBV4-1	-	TGCGCCAGCAGCCAAGATCGATTAGCGGTGTACAATGAGCAGTTCTTC	CASSQDRLAVYNEQFF
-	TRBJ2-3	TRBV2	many	TGTGCCAGCAGTGAAGGGACAGCTAGCACAGATACGCAGTATTTT	CASSEGTASTDTQYF
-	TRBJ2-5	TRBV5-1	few	TGCGCCAGCAGCGTATCAGGGGGGGGCCAAGAGACCCAGTACTTC	CASSVSGGGQETQYF
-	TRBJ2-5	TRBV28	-	TGTGCCAGCAGTCCCCAGAATGGGCAAGAGACCCAGTACTTC	CASSPQNGQETQYF
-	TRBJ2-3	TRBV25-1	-	TGTGCCAGCAGTCGTCTATCTAGCACAGATACGCAGTATTTT	CASSRLSSTDTQYF
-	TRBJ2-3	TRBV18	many	TGTGCCAGCTCTTTCCTTGAGGTCAGAAGCACAGATACGCAGTATTTT	CASSFLEVRSTDTQYF
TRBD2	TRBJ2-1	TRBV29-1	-	TGCAGCGTTGAAGTCGGACTAGCGGGAAGGAATGAGCAGTTCTTC	CSVEVGLAGRNEQFF